This is a list of T cell receptor beta chains from one sample in a study of blood T cell repertoires in COVID-19. The data were produced by immunoSEQ multiplex PCR, yet TCRdb's version contains in-frame clones alone and is incomplete. The table has about 280,000 clones, 90% seen once; the top ten hold about 1.5%. The source material was PBMCs or T cells enriched from blood (not recorded which). These TCRs come from a young woman with acute COVID-19. The CDR3 runs from the conserved cysteine through the conserved F or W. D genes are given only for firm matches. A row's size may be missing; if present it is once, few, many or a size class.

DNA,CDR3,size,J,V,D
TGTGCCAGCAGACCCGACAGGGAGGTGTCTATGAAGAGAAGGTCCTATAATTCACCCCTCCACTTT,CASRPDREVSMKRRSYNSPLHF,NA,TRBJ1-6,TRBV28,TRBD1
TGTGCCAGCAGTTATTTCGTATTTGGCCGGGACAGGGCTGACACCGGGGAGCTGTTTTTT,CASSYFVFGRDRADTGELFF,NA,TRBJ2-2,TRBV6-2/TRBV6-3,TRBD1
TGTGCCAGCAGCGAAGGTCGGGGTAGCGGTTACCAAGAGACCCAGTACTTC,CASSEGRGSGYQETQYF,NA,TRBJ2-5,TRBV11-2,NA
TGTGCCAGCAGTTCGGACTCATATAGCAATCAGCCCCAGCATTTT,CASSSDSYSNQPQHF,NA,TRBJ1-5,TRBV27,NA
TGTGCCAGTAGTATAGGGGGCAGGGTTAAAGATACGCAGTATTTT,CASSIGGRVKDTQYF,NA,TRBJ2-3,TRBV19,NA
TGCGCCAGCCGTCCTTTTTTCAGCTCCTACAATGAGCAGTTCTTC,CASRPFFSSYNEQFF,NA,TRBJ2-1,TRBV5-1,NA
TGTGCCAGCTCACCCCTAGGACAGGGCGCCTCCTACAATGAGCAGTTCTTC,CASSPLGQGASYNEQFF,NA,TRBJ2-1,TRBV18,TRBD1
TGTGCCAGCAGCCAAGATCGACTAGCGGCCTACAATGAGCAGTTCTTC,CASSQDRLAAYNEQFF,NA,TRBJ2-1,TRBV4-2,TRBD2
TGTGCCAGCAGTTCAACCTCCGACAGGGGGCGTCGCTATGGCTACACCTTC,CASSSTSDRGRRYGYTF,NA,TRBJ1-2,TRBV28,TRBD1
TGCGCCAGCAGTGAGTCGGGGGGTTCCTACGAGCAGTACTTC,CASSESGGSYEQYF,NA,TRBJ2-7,TRBV10-1,NA
TGTGCCAGCAGTTACGAGGCAGGGGGTGGCTACACCTTC,CASSYEAGGGYTF,NA,TRBJ1-2,TRBV6-5,TRBD1
TGCGCCAGCAGCTTGCAACCCGGGGAGACCCAGTACTTC,CASSLQPGETQYF,NA,TRBJ2-5,TRBV5-1,NA
TGTGCCAGCAGCTTAGCCGGGACTAGCGGGAGGGCCAGGGAGCAGTTCTTC,CASSLAGTSGRAREQFF,NA,TRBJ2-1,TRBV7-6,TRBD2
TGCGCCAGCAGCCAAGTCCTAGGACAGGGAACCCAGGATGAGCAGTTCTTC,CASSQVLGQGTQDEQFF,NA,TRBJ2-1,TRBV4-1,TRBD1
TGTGCCAGCAGCCAATTGGGACAGGGGCCTTGGCAGCCCCAGCATTTT,CASSQLGQGPWQPQHF,NA,TRBJ1-5,TRBV16,TRBD1
TGTGCCATCAGTACAGGACCGCCTTATAGCAATCAGCCCCAGCATTTT,CAISTGPPYSNQPQHF,NA,TRBJ1-5,TRBV10-3,NA
TGCGCCAGCAGCTTGGGGGGCCCAACAGATACGCAGTATTTT,CASSLGGPTDTQYF,NA,TRBJ2-3,TRBV5-1,NA
TGTGCCAGCAGCTTCGTAGCGGGAGGCTTTTTCGGTGGGCATGAGCAGTTCTTC,CASSFVAGGFFGGHEQFF,NA,TRBJ2-1,TRBV7-9,TRBD2
TGTGCCAGCAGACGGGCAGGGTCCTACGAGCAGTACTTC,CASRRAGSYEQYF,NA,TRBJ2-7,TRBV12-3/TRBV12-4,NA
TGTGCCAGCAGCTTATCCGCCAGGGGACAGGCCTACGAGCAGTACTTC,CASSLSARGQAYEQYF,once,TRBJ2-7,TRBV7-9,TRBD1
TGTGCCAGCAGCTTGGGGCCGACAGGGGGCTATGAGCAGTACTTC,CASSLGPTGGYEQYF,NA,TRBJ2-7,TRBV11-2,TRBD1
TGTGCCAGCACCGAGGGAGCGGCCAATGAGCAGTTCTTC,CASTEGAANEQFF,once,TRBJ2-1,TRBV12-3/TRBV12-4,NA
TGTGCCAGCCGGACAGATAGCAATCAGCCCCAGCATTTT,CASRTDSNQPQHF,NA,TRBJ1-5,TRBV2,NA
TGTGCCAGCAGCCAGCGACCGGGACTCTCGGAGCAGTACTTC,CASSQRPGLSEQYF,NA,TRBJ2-7,TRBV3-1/TRBV3-2,NA
TGTGCCAGCAGTTTAGGACAGTACAATGAGCAGTTCTTC,CASSLGQYNEQFF,NA,TRBJ2-1,TRBV12-3/TRBV12-4,NA
TGTGCCAGCAGCTTAGGGACAGCTGAAAAACTGTTTTTT,CASSLGTAEKLFF,few,TRBJ1-4,TRBV7-2,NA
TGTGCCAGCAGCCAATCAGGGGGCGCGGGTGAAAAACTGTTTTTT,CASSQSGGAGEKLFF,NA,TRBJ1-4,TRBV7-9,TRBD1
TGTGCCAGCAGCCCAGGGGACCAAGAGACCCAGTACTTC,CASSPGDQETQYF,NA,TRBJ2-5,TRBV28,NA
TGTGCCAGCTTCGGGGGGACACCGACCGATGAGCAGTTCTTC,CASFGGTPTDEQFF,few,TRBJ2-1,TRBV28,NA
TGCGCCAGCAGCGTTCGCGGGGGAGTATATGGCTACACCTTC,CASSVRGGVYGYTF,NA,TRBJ1-2,TRBV5-1,NA
TGTGCCAGCAGTTCCGGGGGGGTAACTAATGAAAAACTGTTTTTT,CASSSGGVTNEKLFF,NA,TRBJ1-4,TRBV28,NA